Below, 20 T cell receptor beta chains from the same sample are listed, as sequenced in a study of high-grade serous ovarian cancer treatment subgroups (dated by TCRdb to the early 2020s). Tumor samples were collected prior to definitive surgery or chemotherapy. Libraries were made using the immunoSEQ multiplex PCR assay. TCRdb stores this immuneACCESS table with in-frame sequences only. Part of the clones is absent; in the studies checked, under half of the shortfall reflects unresolved V genes, and no reason is known for the rest. The sample table holds over 14,000 clones, of which roughly nine tenths were seen once. The ten largest account for about 6.3% of the sample. The specimen was tumor tissue. These receptors originate from a human donor with high-grade serous ovarian cancer.

The chain carries TRBV6-5 and TRBJ2-7, with D maybe TRBD1 (6 bases). The germline CDR1 and CDR2 sequences are MNHEY and SVGAGI. Trimming stripped 2 bases from V and 3 bases from J, with 8 bases between. The CDR3 consists of 13 residues. CDR3 bases: TGTGCCAGCAGTTACCAGACAGGCTACGAGCAGTACTTC. Translated, it gives CASSYQTGYEQYF.

This chain's CDR3 is CASNPTGVVTGELFF. CDR3 nucleotide sequence: TGTGCCAGCAACCCGACGGGCGTAGTCACCGGGGAGCTGTTTTTT. This sequence joins TRBV6-6 and TRBJ2-2; D gene unclear. With 7 bases removed from V and 4 bases from J, the gap between germline ends came to 16 bases. The CDR3 extends over 15 amino acids. The germline gives CDR1 MNHNY, CDR2 SVGAGI (reference sequence).

This chain joins TRBV7-9 and TRBJ2-6; D perhaps matches TRBD2 (5 bases). The CDR3 is 14 residues long. Germline V gene sequence: CDR1 SEHNR, CDR2 FQNEAQ (reference sequence). V lost 8 bases, J lost 0 bases, and 8 bases lay in between. CDR3 region: CASGRGSGANVLTF. CDR3 DNA: TGTGCCAGCGGTCGGGGCTCTGGGGCCAACGTCCTGACTTTC.

In nucleotides, the CDR3 is TGTGCCAGCGGGCTAGGCAGGGGCCGATACGAGCAGTACTTC. It yields the protein CASGLGRGRYEQYF. The rearrangement uses TRBV6-5 and TRBJ2-7; D possibly corresponds to TRBD1 (6 bases). The germline gives CDR1 MNHEY, CDR2 SVGAGI. This CDR3 is 14 amino acids long. Trimming stripped 8 bases from V and 4 bases from J, with 18 bases between.

The genes are TRBV7-7 and TRBJ2-1; D is uncertain. CDR3 length equals 15 residues. V gave up 1 base and J gave up 7 bases, with 14 bases separating them. CDR1 and CDR2 from the germline V gene are SSHAT and FNYEAQ (reference sequence). This chain's CDR3 is CASSLGAAAENEQFF. CDR3 sequence (DNA): TGTGCCAGCAGCTTAGGTGCGGCGGCCGAAAATGAGCAGTTCTTC. Supplemented by reference TRBV7-7 and TRBJ2-1, the full variable domain reads GAGVSQSPRYKVTKRGQDVTLRCDPISSHATLYWYQQALGQGPEFLTYFNYEAQPDKSGLPSDRFSAERPEGSISTLTIQRTEQRDSAMYRCASSLGAAAENEQFFGPGTRLTVL.

V gene TRBV5-1 combines with J gene TRBJ2-1, with a tentative D call TRBD1 (6 bases). Germline-derived CDR1 and CDR2 are SGHRS and YFSETQ. The CDR3 length is 14 residues. V lost 2 bases and J lost 1, with 7 bases in between. CDR3 protein: CASSLGTSYNEQFF. The DNA for the CDR3 is TGCGCCAGCAGCTTAGGGACATCCTACAATGAGCAGTTCTTC.

The chain links TRBV4-2 to TRBJ2-1, with no clear D. The germline V gene encodes CDR1 LGHNA and CDR2 YNFKEQ. This CDR3 spans 12 amino acids. V was clipped by 0 bases and J by 7 bases, with 4 bases between them. The DNA of the CDR3 is TGTGCCAGCAGCCAAGAGTTGAATGAGCAGTTCTTC. Residues: CASSQELNEQFF.

The DNA for the CDR3 is TGTGCCATCAGTGATGGGACCTCACCCCGTACAGATACGCAGTATTTT. Residues: CAISDGTSPRTDTQYF. V gene TRBV10-3 combines with J gene TRBJ2-3; the D gene could be TRBD1 or TRBD2 (5 bases each). This CDR3 spans 16 amino acids. In germline, CDR1 is ENHRY, CDR2 SYGVKD. The V end lost 3 bases, the J end lost 3 bases, and 16 bases lay between the germline ends.

The chain recombines TRBV11-2 with TRBJ2-3, with 9 bases aligning to TRBD1. Germline V gives CDR1 SGHAT, CDR2 FQNNGV. The CDR3 sequence is 16 residues long. J was trimmed by 2 bases and V by 3 bases; bases with no gene match: 6. The CDR3 is CASSFGTGYHTDTQYF. Written as DNA, the CDR3 is TGTGCCAGCAGCTTCGGGACAGGGTATCACACAGATACGCAGTATTTT.

J is TRBJ2-4 and V is TRBV2; D might be TRBD2 (5 bases). Germline V gives CDR1 SNHLY, CDR2 FYNNEI. CDR3 length equals 12 residues. Trimming shortened V by 4 bases and J by 5 bases, and 6 bases separated the two germline ends. This CDR3 is CASSGGENIQYF. The CDR3, as DNA: TGTGCCAGCAGTGGGGGAGAAAACATTCAGTACTTC.

Of note for this clone: Sequence at one end of the junction differs from germline and may be a read error. This chain links TRBV7-7 with TRBJ2-3; D call uncertain. In germline, CDR1 is SSHAT, CDR2 FNYEAQ (reference sequence). There are 14 residues in the CDR3. In DNA, the CDR3 is TGTGCTAGCAGCTTTTCTTATGGCACAGATACGCAGTATTTT. Its translation is CASSFSYGTDTQYF.

The chain has TRBV7-2 and TRBJ2-3, with unresolved D. The CDR3 length is 13 residues. V lost 1 base to trimming and J lost 2 bases, with 4 bases between them. In germline, CDR1 is SGHTA, CDR2 FQGNSA. CDR3 nucleotide sequence: TGTGCCAGCAGCTTAGAAAACACAGATACGCAGTATTTT. It codes for CASSLENTDTQYF.

The chain couples TRBV13 to TRBJ1-2; TRBD1 might be the D (6 bases). CDR3 length equals 13 residues. V lost 2 bases to trimming and J lost 7 bases, with 11 bases between them. CDR1 is PRHDT, CDR2 FYEKMQ, per germline (reference sequence). The DNA of the CDR3 is TGTGCCAGCAGCTTAACAGGGTCGTCTGGCTACACCTTC. Translated, it gives CASSLTGSSGYTF.

V gene TRBV4-2 combines with J gene TRBJ1-3; the D is unclear. The V gene lost 0 bases and the J gene lost 4 bases, with 13 bases spanning the gap. CDR1 and CDR2 from the germline V gene are LGHNA and YNFKEQ. CDR3 length: 16 residues. The CDR3 DNA follows: TGTGCCAGCAGCCAAGATAAGGACCTCCGAGGAAACACCATATATTTT. It yields the protein CASSQDKDLRGNTIYF.

A word on this clone: Germline is not matched at one junction end, which may reflect a read error. The CDR3 sequence is CASSQDQRGSTDTQYF. CDR3 nucleotides: TGCGCCAGCAGCCAAGACCAGCGGGGCAGCACAGATACGCAGTATTTT. V and J are TRBV5-4 and TRBJ2-3, with TRBD2 matching over 7 bases. Germline values: CDR1 SGHNT, CDR2 YYREEE (reference sequence). The CDR3 runs to 16 residues.

The chain employs TRBV28 and TRBJ2-1, with D possibly being TRBD2 (5 bases). Germline CDR1 MDHEN, CDR2 SYDVKM. V shed 5 bases and J shed 8 bases, with 10 bases lying between them. The length of the CDR3 is 12 residues. The CDR3 sequence: CASSPFGDEQFF. CDR3 nucleotides: TGTGCCAGCAGTCCATTCGGGGATGAGCAGTTCTTC. Using reference TRBV28 and TRBJ2-1 for the parts outside the CDR3, the full variable domain is DVKVTQSSRYLVKRTGEKVFLECVQDMDHENMFWYRQDPGLGLRLIYFSYDVKMKEKGDIPEGYSVSREKKERFSLILESASTNQTSMYLCASSPFGDEQFFGPGTRLTVL.

This sequence joins TRBV2 and TRBJ1-2; D is uncertain. The CDR3 is made up of 14 amino acids. CDR1 is SNHLY, CDR2 FYNNEI, per germline. V lost 1 base, J lost 4 bases, and 10 bases lay in between. The CDR3 DNA reads TGTGCCAGCAGTGAAGGGGCGTGGGTCTATGGCTACACCTTC. It is translated as CASSEGAWVYGYTF.

The chain joins TRBV7-2 to TRBJ1-4; D gene ambiguous. This CDR3 region has 15 residues. With 7 bases removed from V and 3 bases from J, the gap between germline ends came to 15 bases. The germline gives CDR1 SGHTA, CDR2 FQGNSA. The CDR3 bases are TGTGCCAGCAACCGCTCCGTCCCAGCTAATGAAAAACTGTTTTTT. It yields the protein CASNRSVPANEKLFF. Full variable domain (rest looked up from reference TRBV7-2 and TRBJ1-4): GAGVSQSPSNKVTEKGKDVELRCDPISGHTALYWYRQSLGQGLEFLIYFQGNSAPDKSGLPSDRFSAERTGGSVSTLTIQRTQQEDSAVYLCASNRSVPANEKLFFGSGTQLSVL.

This CDR3 reads CASSLRGSGGPRSSYNEQFF. In nucleotides, the CDR3 is TGTGCCAGCAGCTTAAGGGGTAGCGGGGGGCCCCGGAGCTCCTACAATGAGCAGTTCTTC. This sequence joins TRBV11-3 and TRBJ2-1, with 10 bases aligning to TRBD2. Per germline, CDR1 SGHNT and CDR2 YENEEA. V dropped 2 bases and J dropped 0; count of bases not matched to a gene: 13. The CDR3 is 20 amino acids. Full variable domain (rest looked up from reference TRBV11-3 and TRBJ2-1): EAGVVQSPRYKIIEKKQPVAFWCNPISGHNTLYWYLQNLGQGPELLIRYENEEAVDDSQLPKDRFSAERLKGVDSTLKIQPAELGDSAVYLCASSLRGSGGPRSSYNEQFFGPGTRLTVL.

The chain combines TRBV11-3 with TRBJ2-3; TRBD1 aligns across 8 bases. CDR1 SGHNT and CDR2 YENEEA come from the germline V gene. J lost 4 bases, V lost 2 bases, and 5 bases had no gene match. There are 15 residues in the CDR3. The CDR3 DNA sequence: TGTGCCAGCAGCTTATCGACAGGGGCAGCAGATACGCAGTATTTT. This gives the protein CASSLSTGAADTQYF.